Here is one T cell receptor (beta chain) with its context. A Seattle source enrolled patients during active infection and followed them longitudinally. The record originates from a study of blood T cell repertoires in COVID-19. About the research overall: COVID-19 samples from acute and convalescent phases originated in the United States, Italy and Spain. From T cells, B-cell-depleted T cells, or PBMCs came the material, which was cDNA or gDNA.

Original processing notes: Reference gene primer amplification yielded estimated nucleated cell counts. Profiled with immunoSEQ multiplex PCR; TCRdb holds only in-frame clones, not every one. The V and J calls and clone size are taken from that table; D and trimming were inferred from the DNA. The sample includes 300,000 to 350,000 clones, around 87% of them seen just once. This receptor was identified in a woman aged 45-65 years with COVID-19, enrolled during active disease. Sequenced input: peripheral blood.

The CDR3 protein is CASSIGQAVSPLHF. As DNA, the CDR3 is TGTGCCAGCAGCATAGGACAGGCTGTTTCACCCCTCCACTTT. This rearrangement joins TRBV7-3 to TRBJ1-6, with 7 bases that match TRBD1. With 5 bases clipped from V and 9 bases from J, the junction kept 7 bases outside the gene matches. This CDR3 contains 14 residues. CDR1 is SGHTA, CDR2 FQGTGA, per germline.